Below, 32 T cell receptor beta chains from the same sample are listed, as sequenced in a study of blood T cell repertoires in COVID-19. The table came from immunoSEQ multiplex PCR; TCRdb's copy has only in-frame clones and leaves some out. The table has 100,000 to 150,000 clones, 88% seen once. Sequenced sample: peripheral blood. The source of these receptors is a man in his fifties with acute or convalescent COVID-19.

This clone was recorded once. The J gene is TRBJ2-1, the V gene TRBV7-9; tentative D call: TRBD2 (6 bases). The germline V gene encodes CDR1 SEHNR and CDR2 FQNEAQ (reference sequence). Trimming took off 6 bases at V and 3 bases at J, with 15 bases between the two ends. The CDR3 has 15 residues. The CDR3 sequence is CASSPRDLVYNEQFF. The CDR3 DNA reads TGTGCCAGCAGTCCCAGGGACTTGGTCTACAATGAGCAGTTCTTC.

In its sample, this clone was seen once. V is TRBV7-2 and J is TRBJ1-2, with 10 bases lining up with TRBD1. With 6 bases clipped from V and 7 bases from J, the junction kept 8 bases outside the gene matches. This CDR3 has 14 amino acids. CDR1 SGHTA and CDR2 FQGNSA come from the germline V gene. CDR3 coding DNA: TGTGCCAGCAGACTCGGACAGGGGGTCTCTGGCTACACCTTC. Translation: CASRLGQGVSGYTF.

This clone has just a few counts. The chain employs TRBV5-1 and TRBJ1-2, with 7 bases fitting TRBD1. The CDR3 extends over 16 amino acids. Looked up from germline, CDR1 is SGHRS and CDR2 is YFSETQ. The V and J ends lost 0 bases and 0 bases, in that order; junction bases with no gene match: 5. The CDR3 spells CASSLGDRRTNYGYTF. The CDR3 DNA is TGCGCCAGCAGCTTGGGGGACAGAAGAACTAACTATGGCTACACCTTC.

As DNA, the CDR3 is TGCGCCAGCAGTGTAGACAGGGCTGACTATGGCTACACCTTC. Translated, it gives CASSVDRADYGYTF. The chain carries TRBV10-2 and TRBJ1-2; TRBD1 aligns across 7 bases. CDR3 length: 14 residues. In germline, CDR1 is WSHSY, CDR2 SAAADI. Germline trimming cut 4 bases from V and 3 bases from J; bases unmatched to any gene: 5.

The CDR3 loop reads CASQPVAGVSQPQHF. The CDR3 nucleotides are TGTGCCAGTCAACCGGTCGCAGGGGTAAGCCAGCCCCAGCATTTT. The chain combines TRBV19 with TRBJ1-5; D possibly corresponds to TRBD1 (6 bases). Trimming took 8 bases from V and 7 from J, leaving 21 bases between them. Germline V gene data show CDR1 as LNHDA and CDR2 as SQIVND (reference sequence). CDR3 length: 15 amino acids.

The chain employs TRBV19 and TRBJ1-3; D call uncertain. Germline CDR1 and CDR2: LNHDA and SQIVND (reference sequence). This CDR3 spans 14 amino acids. The V end was cut by 3 bases, the J end by 2 bases, with 8 bases between. CDR3 nucleotides: TGTGCCAGTAGTATTGGCCCCCCTGGAAACACCATATATTTT. Residues: CASSIGPPGNTIYF.

The chain uses TRBV11-1 and TRBJ1-3, with a possible D match to TRBD1 (5 bases). Per the germline V gene, CDR1 is SGHAT and CDR2 is FQDESV (reference sequence). The CDR3 is 14 amino acids. V was clipped by 2 bases and J by 3 bases, with 8 bases between them. The CDR3 is CASSLTGDGNTIYF. CDR3 in DNA: TGTGCCAGCAGCTTAACAGGAGATGGAAACACCATATATTTT.

This clone showed up just once. The rearrangement joins TRBV2 to TRBJ2-7; TRBD2 agrees at 11 bases. The ends lost 4 bases at V and 0 bases at J; junction bases unmatched: 2. This CDR3 is built from 15 residues. CDR1 is SNHLY and CDR2 is FYNNEI in the germline V gene. The CDR3 loop is CASSATSGSSYEQYF. The CDR3 bases are TGTGCCAGCAGTGCCACTAGCGGGAGCTCCTACGAGCAGTACTTC.

V usage is TRBV19 and J usage is TRBJ2-2; 9 nucleotides align to TRBD2. Per germline, CDR1 LNHDA and CDR2 SQIVND (reference sequence). The CDR3 consists of 16 residues. V lost 3 bases and J lost 5; bases outside the gene matches: 7. This chain's CDR3 is CASSIMGTSGTGELFF. The CDR3, as DNA: TGTGCCAGTAGTATTATGGGAACTAGCGGGACCGGGGAGCTGTTTTTT. Full variable domain (outside the CDR3, taken from reference TRBV19 and TRBJ2-2): DGGITQSPKYLFRKEGQNVTLSCEQNLNHDAMYWYRQDPGQGLRLIYYSQIVNDFQKGDIAEGYSVSREKKESFPLTVTSAQKNPTAFYLCASSIMGTSGTGELFFGEGSRLTVL.

This chain joins TRBV5-1 and TRBJ2-4, with D possibly being TRBD2 (6 bases). This CDR3 is 13 amino acids long. In germline, CDR1 is SGHRS, CDR2 YFSETQ. Trimming took off 0 bases at V and 7 bases at J, with 8 bases between the two ends. CDR3 bases: TGCGCCAGCAGCTTGGGCGGGGTGAACATTCAGTACTTC. Its translation: CASSLGGVNIQYF.

This clone was observed once. This sequence joins TRBV6-5 and TRBJ1-2; D possibly corresponds to TRBD1 (6 bases). The CDR3 runs to 13 residues. V was clipped by 6 bases and J by 4 bases, with 12 bases between them. CDR1 is MNHEY and CDR2 is SVGAGI in the germline V gene. The CDR3 bases are TGTGCCAGCAGGAGCAGGGGCTTCTATGGCTACACCTTC. It specifies CASRSRGFYGYTF.

This sequence joins TRBV7-2 and TRBJ2-5, with D uncertain. V was pared by 6 bases and J by 5 bases, with 19 bases between. The CDR3 consists of 15 residues. The germline gives CDR1 SGHTA, CDR2 FQGNSA. The CDR3 protein is CASSSRVLFGETQYF. The CDR3, as DNA: TGTGCCAGCAGTAGCCGAGTCCTATTCGGGGAGACCCAGTACTTC. The whole variable domain, remainder taken from reference TRBV7-2 and TRBJ2-5, is GAGVSQSPSNKVTEKGKDVELRCDPISGHTALYWYRQSLGQGLEFLIYFQGNSAPDKSGLPSDRFSAERTGGSVSTLTIQRTQQEDSAVYLCASSSRVLFGETQYFGPGTRLLVL.

The chain uses TRBV6-5 and TRBJ2-4; the match to TRBD1 covers 8 bases. The CDR3 has 15 amino acids. Germline V gene lookup returns CDR1 MNHEY and CDR2 SVGAGI. After removal of 5 bases from V and 2 bases from J, the junction contained 5 bases not matched to a gene. CDR3 protein: CASSPTGGPKNIQYF. In nucleotides, the CDR3 is TGTGCCAGCAGTCCAACAGGGGGTCCCAAAAACATTCAGTACTTC.

The chain is built from TRBV19 and TRBJ1-6; D is perhaps TRBD1 (5 bases). CDR1 and CDR2 (germline): LNHDA, SQIVND (reference sequence). The CDR3 contains 15 residues. Trimming stripped 7 bases from V and 5 bases from J, with 15 bases between. CDR3 region: CASTLGRGNNSPLHF. CDR3 nucleotides: TGTGCCAGTACCCTGGGGCGTGGGAATAATTCACCCCTCCACTTT.

The chain has TRBV19 and TRBJ1-2; 10 bases fit TRBD1. The CDR3 has 12 residues. V was pared by 7 bases and J by 8 bases, with 4 bases of the junction left unmatched. Per the germline V gene, CDR1 is LNHDA and CDR2 is SQIVND (reference sequence). CDR3 in amino acids: CASTGTGDGYTF. Here the CDR3 DNA reads TGTGCCAGTACCGGGACAGGGGACGGCTACACCTTC.

The chain combines TRBV4-1 with TRBJ2-2; TRBD2 aligns across 10 bases. The CDR3 loop spans 17 amino acids. CDR1 MGHRA and CDR2 YSYEKL come from the germline V gene. The V gene end was trimmed by 0 bases and the J gene end by 3 bases; junction bases not matched to a gene: 4. This CDR3 reads CASSQELAGVYTGELFF. In nucleotides, the CDR3 is TGCGCCAGCAGCCAAGAGCTAGCGGGAGTGTACACCGGGGAGCTGTTTTTT.

The V gene is TRBV30, the J gene TRBJ2-6; no firm D call. V was pared by 0 bases and J by 4 bases, with 4 bases between. The CDR3 extends over 13 amino acids. Germline-derived CDR1 and CDR2 are GTSNPN and SVGIG (reference sequence). CDR3 loop: CAWSVSGANVLTF. CDR3 sequence (DNA): TGTGCCTGGAGTGTTAGCGGGGCCAACGTCCTGACTTTC.

The gene calls are TRBV6-6 and TRBJ1-4, with 7 bases fitting TRBD1. This CDR3 region has 15 residues. Germline V CDR1 and CDR2: MNHNY, SVGAGI (reference sequence). Trimming at V came to 4 bases and at J to 8 bases, leaving 10 bases not matched to a gene. The CDR3 spells CASSSPGQSGEKLFF. The CDR3 nucleotides read TGTGCCAGCAGTTCCCCGGGACAGAGTGGGGAAAAACTGTTTTTT.

The chain employs TRBV30 and TRBJ2-5, with D perhaps matching TRBD2 (6 bases). Germline V gene data show CDR1 as GTSNPN and CDR2 as SVGIG (reference sequence). The CDR3 sequence is 12 residues long. V lost 5 bases and J lost 7, with 14 bases in between. The DNA for the CDR3 is TGTGCCTGGGACGGGACTGGCGGGACCCAGTACTTC. Translating gives CAWDGTGGTQYF.

The rearrangement joins TRBV6-6 to TRBJ2-3, with 8 bases aligning to TRBD1. Germline values: CDR1 MNHNY, CDR2 SVGAGI (reference sequence). V dropped 4 bases and J dropped 4; count of bases not matched to a gene: 7. This CDR3 contains 15 residues. Here the CDR3 reads CASSFTQGAADTQYF. Written as DNA, the CDR3 is TGTGCCAGCAGTTTTACTCAGGGGGCTGCAGATACGCAGTATTTT.

This chain uses TRBV19 with TRBJ2-3; tentatively, D is TRBD1 (6 bases). CDR1 is LNHDA, CDR2 SQIVND, per germline (reference sequence). The CDR3 contains 15 residues. Between the trimmed V and J ends, which lost 3 bases and 0 bases, there was a span of 10 bases. The CDR3 loop is CASSITGLSTDTQYF. The DNA for the CDR3 is TGTGCCAGTAGTATTACAGGGTTAAGCACAGATACGCAGTATTTT.

The V and J genes are TRBV6-5 and TRBJ2-3; perhaps TRBD2 as D (5 bases). The CDR3 length is 13 residues. CDR1 is MNHEY, CDR2 SVGAGI, per germline. V dropped 5 bases and J dropped 4 bases, with 10 bases sitting between them. In nucleotides, the CDR3 is TGTGCCAGCAGTCCCGCCGGGGCAGATACGCAGTATTTT. It encodes CASSPAGADTQYF.

J is TRBJ2-2 and V is TRBV11-2; possibly TRBD1 for D (6 bases). This CDR3 is built from 14 residues. From germline, CDR1 is SGHAT and CDR2 FQNNGV. The germline V and J ends were trimmed by 1 base and 4 bases, with 7 bases remaining between them. This CDR3 is CASSLGGPTGELFF. In DNA, the CDR3 is TGTGCCAGCAGCTTAGGGGGGCCCACCGGGGAGCTGTTTTTT.

The J gene is TRBJ2-3, the V gene TRBV5-6; TRBD2 matches at 8 bases. This CDR3 contains 15 residues. V was clipped by 1 base and J by 1 base; unmatched bases: 2. The germline CDR1 and CDR2 sequences are SGHDT and YYEEEE. This chain's CDR3 is CASSLPGGGTDTQYF. In DNA, the CDR3 is TGTGCCAGCAGCTTGCCGGGAGGGGGCACAGATACGCAGTATTTT.

This sequence joins TRBV7-9 and TRBJ2-3; 10 bases are a match to TRBD1. CDR3 length: 14 amino acids. The V gene's germline CDR1 is SEHNR and CDR2 FQNEAQ (reference sequence). V shed 5 bases, J shed 5 bases, and the junction held 4 bases outside the gene matches. The CDR3 reads CASSPGQGEDTQYF. The CDR3, as DNA: TGTGCCAGCAGCCCCGGACAGGGGGAAGATACGCAGTATTTT.

The chain is built from TRBV7-6 and TRBJ2-1; no clear D gene. V was pared by 4 bases and J by 0 bases, with 10 bases between. CDR3 length: 15 residues. Germline V CDR1 and CDR2: SGHVS, FNYEAQ. CDR3 coding DNA: TGTGCCAGCAGCTCCGCGATGAGCTCCTACAATGAGCAGTTCTTC. It is translated as CASSSAMSSYNEQFF.

V and J are TRBV29-1 and TRBJ2-3; TRBD1 agrees at 12 bases. The CDR3 sequence is 16 residues long. CDR1 and CDR2 (germline): SQVTM, ANQGSEA. V shed 5 bases and J 5 bases; nucleotides not matched to a gene: 11. The CDR3 here is CSVPPGQGAQGDTQYF. The CDR3 nucleotides are TGCAGCGTTCCCCCGGGACAGGGGGCACAAGGAGATACGCAGTATTTT.

This chain links TRBV18 with TRBJ2-7; D is uncertain. The CDR3 loop spans 14 amino acids. Germline V gene data show CDR1 as KGHSH and CDR2 as LQKENI. V was shortened by 4 bases and J by 0 bases, with 10 bases between the two germline ends. The CDR3 coding sequence is TGTGCCAGCTCACAAACGTCGAGCTCCTACGAGCAGTACTTC. Its protein is CASSQTSSSYEQYF.

The chain carries TRBV19 and TRBJ2-3; 10 bases agree with TRBD2. The CDR3 runs to 16 residues. V shed 7 bases and J 4 bases; nucleotides not matched to a gene: 11. Per germline, CDR1 LNHDA and CDR2 SQIVND (reference sequence). The CDR3 DNA follows: TGTGCCAGTACTCCGCGACTAGCGGGTTTGGCAGATACGCAGTATTTT. Translation gives CASTPRLAGLADTQYF. The full variable domain, completed using reference TRBV19 and TRBJ2-3, is DGGITQSPKYLFRKEGQNVTLSCEQNLNHDAMYWYRQDPGQGLRLIYYSQIVNDFQKGDIAEGYSVSREKKESFPLTVTSAQKNPTAFYLCASTPRLAGLADTQYFGPGTRLTVL.

This clone came up a few times. V and J are TRBV12-3 or TRBV12-4 and TRBJ1-4, with D perhaps TRBD1 (5 bases). The V end lost 3 bases, the J end lost 10 bases, and 9 bases lay between the germline ends. This CDR3 contains 12 residues. This chain's CDR3 is CASSFGGTKLFF. CDR3 nucleotide sequence: TGTGCCAGCAGTTTCGGGGGTACAAAACTGTTTTTT.

The chain is built from TRBV19 and TRBJ1-1; perhaps TRBD1 as D (6 bases). Trimming took off 7 bases at V and 1 base at J, with 10 bases between the two ends. CDR3 length: 13 residues. Germline assignment: CDR1 LNHDA and CDR2 SQIVND (reference sequence). The CDR3 DNA sequence: TGTGCCAGTAAGGACAGTAGGAACACTGAAGCTTTCTTT. The encoded protein is CASKDSRNTEAFF. The full variable domain, with the rest looked up from reference TRBV19 and TRBJ1-1, is DGGITQSPKYLFRKEGQNVTLSCEQNLNHDAMYWYRQDPGQGLRLIYYSQIVNDFQKGDIAEGYSVSREKKESFPLTVTSAQKNPTAFYLCASKDSRNTEAFFGQGTRLTVV.

V is TRBV6-2 or TRBV6-3 and J is TRBJ2-3; D is possibly TRBD2 (6 bases). In germline, CDR1 is MNHEY, CDR2 SVGEGT. The ends were cut back, 5 bases at V and 0 bases at J, with 15 bases in the middle. The CDR3 is 16 amino acids. This CDR3 is CASSLWRDLSTDTQYF. CDR3 nucleotide sequence: TGTGCCAGCAGTCTCTGGCGGGACCTTAGCACAGATACGCAGTATTTT.